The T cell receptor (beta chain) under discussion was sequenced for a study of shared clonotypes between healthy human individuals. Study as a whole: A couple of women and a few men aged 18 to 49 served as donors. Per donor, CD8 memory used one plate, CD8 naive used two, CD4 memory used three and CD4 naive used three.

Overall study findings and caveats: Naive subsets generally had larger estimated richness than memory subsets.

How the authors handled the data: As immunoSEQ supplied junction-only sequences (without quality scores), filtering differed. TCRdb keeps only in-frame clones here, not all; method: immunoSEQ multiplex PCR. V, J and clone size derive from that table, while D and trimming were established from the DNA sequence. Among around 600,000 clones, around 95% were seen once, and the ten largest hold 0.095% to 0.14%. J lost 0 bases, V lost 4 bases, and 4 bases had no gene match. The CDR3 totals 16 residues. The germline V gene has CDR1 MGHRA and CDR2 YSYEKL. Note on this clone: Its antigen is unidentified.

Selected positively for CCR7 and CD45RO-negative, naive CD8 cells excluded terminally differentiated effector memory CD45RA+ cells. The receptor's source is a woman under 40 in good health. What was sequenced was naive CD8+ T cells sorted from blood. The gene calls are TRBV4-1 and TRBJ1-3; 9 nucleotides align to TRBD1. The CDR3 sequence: CASSRDRGVSGNTIYF. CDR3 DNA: TGCGCCAGCAGCCGAGACAGGGGGGTCTCTGGAAACACCATATATTTT.